This entry lists 14 T cell receptor beta chains sequenced from one sample in a study of cytomegalovirus exposure and HLA in healthy donors. Both 60 Vbeta primers and 13 Jbeta primers went into the PCR. Profiling relied on immunoSEQ multiplex PCR, and the TCRdb table lists in-frame clones only, not all of them. This table holds about 110,000 clones, about three quarters found once. Material for sequencing was PBMCs. Every receptor here comes from a boy younger than 18 in good health and CMV-seronegative.

The rearrangement uses TRBV7-3 and TRBJ2-1; TRBD1 matches 10 bases. The CDR3 is 14 amino acids. Trimming took 5 bases from V and 4 from J; bases not matched to a gene: 2. In germline, CDR1 is SGHTA, CDR2 FQGTGA. The CDR3 DNA reads TGTGCCAGCAGCACGGGACAGGGGTACAATGAGCAGTTCTTC. Protein product: CASSTGQGYNEQFF.

The gene calls are TRBV7-2 and TRBJ2-2; 8 bases agree with TRBD2. V lost 3 bases, J lost 3 bases, and 3 bases stayed unmatched. Germline CDR1 is SGHTA and CDR2 is FQGNSA. This CDR3 is 15 amino acids long. CDR3 amino acids: CASSFGGADTGELFF. CDR3 bases: TGTGCCAGCAGCTTCGGGGGGGCGGACACCGGGGAGCTGTTTTTT.

The chain joins TRBV11-2 to TRBJ2-7; 10 nucleotides line up with TRBD2. Trimming cost V 0 bases and J 5 bases; bases outside gene matches: 10. Germline values: CDR1 SGHAT, CDR2 FQNNGV. There are 17 residues in the CDR3. This CDR3 is CASSLEEGLAITHEQYF. The DNA of the CDR3 is TGTGCCAGCAGCTTAGAAGAGGGACTAGCGATTACCCACGAGCAGTACTTC.

This chain joins TRBV27 and TRBJ2-1, with TRBD1 matching 9 bases. Germline CDR1 MNHEY, CDR2 SMNVEV (reference sequence). The V segment lost 8 bases and the J segment 4 bases; nucleotides outside the gene matches: 9. The CDR3 spans 15 residues. In DNA, the CDR3 is TGTGCCAGCTCCAGGGGACAGGGTTGGTACAATGAGCAGTTCTTC. It yields the protein CASSRGQGWYNEQFF.

The chain employs TRBV11-1 and TRBJ1-6; no definite D call. Germline loops: CDR1 SGHAT, CDR2 FQDESV (reference sequence). This CDR3 has 13 amino acids. V was trimmed by 5 bases and J by 9 bases, leaving 11 bases between them. The CDR3 bases are TGTGCCAGCAGCATCGCTGGGAGTTCACCCCTCCACTTT. This gives the protein CASSIAGSSPLHF.

By proportion, this clone is medium-sized (0.01 to 0.1%). The chain recombines TRBV6-6 with TRBJ1-3; tentative D call: TRBD1 (5 bases). Germline lookup yields CDR1 MNHNY and CDR2 SVGAGI (reference sequence). V gave up 6 bases and J gave up 0 bases, with 12 bases separating them. The CDR3 totals 15 residues. CDR3 region: CASRGGTNSGNTIYF. As DNA, the CDR3 is TGTGCCAGCAGGGGAGGGACGAACTCTGGAAACACCATATATTTT.

This clone has a single count. The chain employs TRBV6-1 and TRBJ2-2; TRBD2 matches 8 bases. Losses at the gene ends were 7 bases for V and 6 bases for J; bases not matched to a gene: 4. The germline CDR1 and CDR2 sequences are MNHNS and SASEGT. The CDR3 extends over 13 amino acids. The CDR3 spells CASMGLVSGELFF. The CDR3, as DNA: TGTGCCAGCATGGGACTAGTATCCGGGGAGCTGTTTTTT.

The genes are TRBV5-5 and TRBJ2-7; 12 bases match TRBD1. V trimming: 4 bases; J trimming: 3 bases; junction bases outside the gene matches: 5. CDR1 is SGHKS, CDR2 YYEKEE, per germline (reference sequence). The CDR3 has 15 residues. The CDR3 loop is CASSPGTGGLYEQYF. The DNA for the CDR3 is TGTGCCAGCAGCCCGGGGACAGGGGGCCTCTACGAGCAGTACTTC.

The chain employs TRBV5-1 and TRBJ2-7; 8 nucleotides line up with TRBD2. The CDR3 has 15 amino acids. Germline CDR1 and CDR2: SGHRS and YFSETQ. After removal of 4 bases from V and 1 base from J, the junction contained 7 bases not matched to a gene. The CDR3 bases are TGCGCCAGCAGCACCCTAGCGGGTAATTCCTACGAGCAGTACTTC. Its protein is CASSTLAGNSYEQYF.

The chain is built from TRBV5-4 and TRBJ2-1; TRBD2 matches at 8 bases. V was pared by 4 bases and J by 7 bases, with 7 bases of the junction left unmatched. The germline V gene has CDR1 SGHNT and CDR2 YYREEE (reference sequence). This CDR3 is 14 amino acids long. CDR3 residues: CASSPERGRNEQFF. The CDR3 region has the DNA TGTGCCAGCAGCCCGGAGCGGGGGCGGAATGAGCAGTTCTTC.

The chain couples TRBV6-1 to TRBJ1-1, with D possibly TRBD1 on 5 matching bases. Germline lookup yields CDR1 MNHNS and CDR2 SASEGT. This CDR3 region has 13 residues. Trimming pared 8 bases from V and 4 bases from J, leaving 14 bases between. The CDR3 DNA reads as TGTGCCAGCGGTTGGGGGGTGGGCACTGAAGCTTTCTTT. Its translation is CASGWGVGTEAFF.

The V call is TRBV7-2, the J call TRBJ1-5; no definite D call. This CDR3 is 15 amino acids long. V lost 1 base and J lost 3, with 10 bases in between. The germline gives CDR1 SGHTA, CDR2 FQGNSA. In nucleotides, the CDR3 is TGTGCCAGCAGCTTAGGTTACAGCTTCAATCAGCCCCAGCATTTT. This sequence encodes CASSLGYSFNQPQHF.

J is TRBJ1-1 and V is TRBV6-5; D possibly corresponds to TRBD1 (6 bases). Trimming stripped 7 bases from V and 4 bases from J, with 16 bases between. The CDR3 extends over 14 amino acids. Germline V CDR1 and CDR2: MNHEY, SVGAGI. The CDR3 loop reads CASKIQGGGTEAFF. The CDR3 DNA reads TGTGCCAGCAAAATACAGGGCGGCGGCACTGAAGCTTTCTTT.

V is TRBV2 and J is TRBJ2-4; no definite D call. V dropped 6 bases and J dropped 3 bases, with 15 bases sitting between them. The length of the CDR3 is 15 residues. Germline V CDR1 and CDR2: SNHLY, FYNNEI. The CDR3 spells CASRAESLDKNIQYF. The DNA for the CDR3 is TGTGCCAGCAGGGCGGAATCTCTGGACAAAAACATTCAGTACTTC.